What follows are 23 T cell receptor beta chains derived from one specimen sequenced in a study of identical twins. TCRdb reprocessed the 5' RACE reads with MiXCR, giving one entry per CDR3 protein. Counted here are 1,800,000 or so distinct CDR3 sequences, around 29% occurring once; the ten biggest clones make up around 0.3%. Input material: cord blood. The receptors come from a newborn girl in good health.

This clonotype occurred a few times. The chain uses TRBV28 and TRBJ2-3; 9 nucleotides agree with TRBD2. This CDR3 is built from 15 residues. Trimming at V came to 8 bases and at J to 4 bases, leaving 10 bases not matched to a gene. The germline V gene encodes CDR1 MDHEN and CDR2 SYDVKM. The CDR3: CASAQMGLAADTQYF. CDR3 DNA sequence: TGTGCCAGCGCGCAGATGGGACTAGCCGCAGATACGCAGTATTTT.

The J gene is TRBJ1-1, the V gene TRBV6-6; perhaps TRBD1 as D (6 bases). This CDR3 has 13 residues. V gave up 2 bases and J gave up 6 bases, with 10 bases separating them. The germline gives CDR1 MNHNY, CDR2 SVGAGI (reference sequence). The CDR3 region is CASSYAGGPEAFF. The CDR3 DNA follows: TGTGCCAGCAGTTACGCCGGGGGCCCTGAAGCTTTCTTT.

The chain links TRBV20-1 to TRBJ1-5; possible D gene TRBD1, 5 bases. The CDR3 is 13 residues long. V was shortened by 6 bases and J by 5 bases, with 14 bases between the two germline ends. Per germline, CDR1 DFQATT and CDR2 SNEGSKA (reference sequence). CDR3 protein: CSAAWGRDQPQHF. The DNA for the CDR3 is TGCAGTGCCGCTTGGGGCAGAGATCAGCCCCAGCATTTT.

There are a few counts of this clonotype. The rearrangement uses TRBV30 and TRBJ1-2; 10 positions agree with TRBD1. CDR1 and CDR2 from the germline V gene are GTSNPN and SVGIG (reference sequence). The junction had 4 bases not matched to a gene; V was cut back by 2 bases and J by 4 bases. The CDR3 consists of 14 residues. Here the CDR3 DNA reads TGTGCCTGGAGTCGGGACAGGGGACCCTATGGCTACACCTTC. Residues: CAWSRDRGPYGYTF.

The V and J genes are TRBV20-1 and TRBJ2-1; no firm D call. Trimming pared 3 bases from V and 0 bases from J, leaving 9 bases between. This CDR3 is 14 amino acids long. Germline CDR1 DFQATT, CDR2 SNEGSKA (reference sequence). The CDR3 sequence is CSASTRDSYNEQFF. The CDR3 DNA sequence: TGCAGTGCTAGTACACGCGACTCCTACAATGAGCAGTTCTTC.

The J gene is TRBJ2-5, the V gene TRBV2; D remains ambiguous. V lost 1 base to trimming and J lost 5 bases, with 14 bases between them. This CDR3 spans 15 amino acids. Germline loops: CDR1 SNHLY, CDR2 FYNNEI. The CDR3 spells CASSEVPGLGETQYF. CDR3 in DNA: TGTGCCAGCAGTGAAGTTCCGGGCCTGGGGGAGACCCAGTACTTC.

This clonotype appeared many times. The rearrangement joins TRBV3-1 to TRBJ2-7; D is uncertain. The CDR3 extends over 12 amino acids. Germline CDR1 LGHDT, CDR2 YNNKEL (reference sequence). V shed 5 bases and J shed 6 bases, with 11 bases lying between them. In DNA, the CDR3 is TGTGCCAGCAGCTATACGTCCCGCGAGCAGTACTTC. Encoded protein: CASSYTSREQYF.

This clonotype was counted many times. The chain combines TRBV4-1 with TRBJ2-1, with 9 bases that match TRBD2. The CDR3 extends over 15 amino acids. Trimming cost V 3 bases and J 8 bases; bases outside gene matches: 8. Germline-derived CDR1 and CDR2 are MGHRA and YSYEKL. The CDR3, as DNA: TGCGCCAGCAGCCAGTTGGGACTAGCAGCCGATGAGCAGTTCTTC. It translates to CASSQLGLAADEQFF.

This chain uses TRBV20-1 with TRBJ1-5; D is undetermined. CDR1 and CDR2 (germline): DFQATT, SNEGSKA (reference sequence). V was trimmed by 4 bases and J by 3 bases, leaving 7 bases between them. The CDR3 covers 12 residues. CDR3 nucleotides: TGCAGTGCTACCCGACACAATCAGCCCCAGCATTTT. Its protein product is CSATRHNQPQHF.

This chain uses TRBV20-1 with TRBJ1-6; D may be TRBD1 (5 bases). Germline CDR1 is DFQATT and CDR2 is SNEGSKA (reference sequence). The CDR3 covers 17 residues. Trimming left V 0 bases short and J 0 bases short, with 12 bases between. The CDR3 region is CSARDIQGSSYNSPLHF. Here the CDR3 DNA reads TGCAGTGCTAGAGATATTCAGGGAAGCTCCTATAATTCACCCCTCCACTTT.

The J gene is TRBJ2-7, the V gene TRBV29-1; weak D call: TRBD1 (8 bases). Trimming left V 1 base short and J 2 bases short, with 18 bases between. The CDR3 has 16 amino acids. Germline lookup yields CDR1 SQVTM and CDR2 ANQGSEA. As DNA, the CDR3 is TGCAGCGTTGAAGGAGGAACAGGGGGGGCTACCTACGAGCAGTACTTC. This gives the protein CSVEGGTGGATYEQYF.

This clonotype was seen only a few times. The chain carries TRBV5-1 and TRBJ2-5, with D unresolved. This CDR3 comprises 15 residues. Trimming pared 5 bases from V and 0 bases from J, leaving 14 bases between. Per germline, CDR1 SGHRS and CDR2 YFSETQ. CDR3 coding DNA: TGCGCCAGCAGTCATTCGTCGGGCAACCAAGAGACCCAGTACTTC. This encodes CASSHSSGNQETQYF.

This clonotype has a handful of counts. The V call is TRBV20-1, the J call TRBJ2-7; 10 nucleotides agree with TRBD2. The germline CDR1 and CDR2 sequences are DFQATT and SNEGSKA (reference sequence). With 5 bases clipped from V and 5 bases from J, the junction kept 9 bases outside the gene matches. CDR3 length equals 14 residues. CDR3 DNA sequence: TGCAGTGCTTTCGCGAGCGGGAGGGCCGACGAGCAGTACTTC. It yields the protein CSAFASGRADEQYF.

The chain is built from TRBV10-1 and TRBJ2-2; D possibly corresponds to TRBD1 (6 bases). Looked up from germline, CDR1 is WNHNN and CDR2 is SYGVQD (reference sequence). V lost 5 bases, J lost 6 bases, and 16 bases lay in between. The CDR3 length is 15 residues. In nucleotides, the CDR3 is TGCGCCAGCAGTTCGAACAGGGAAGGATCCGGGGAGCTGTTTTTT. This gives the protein CASSSNREGSGELFF.

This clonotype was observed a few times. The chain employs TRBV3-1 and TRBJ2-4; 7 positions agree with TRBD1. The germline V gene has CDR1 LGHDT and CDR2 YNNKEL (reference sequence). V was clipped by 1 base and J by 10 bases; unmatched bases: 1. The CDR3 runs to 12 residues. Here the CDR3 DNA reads TGTGCCAGCAGCCAAGCGACAGGGATTCAGTACTTC. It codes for CASSQATGIQYF.

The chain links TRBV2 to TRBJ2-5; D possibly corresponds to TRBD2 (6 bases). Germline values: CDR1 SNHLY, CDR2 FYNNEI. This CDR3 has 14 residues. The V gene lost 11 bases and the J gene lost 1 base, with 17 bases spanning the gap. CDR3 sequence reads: CAGSSLEGQETQYF. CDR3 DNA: TGTGCCGGAAGTTCGCTGGAGGGCCAAGAGACCCAGTACTTC.

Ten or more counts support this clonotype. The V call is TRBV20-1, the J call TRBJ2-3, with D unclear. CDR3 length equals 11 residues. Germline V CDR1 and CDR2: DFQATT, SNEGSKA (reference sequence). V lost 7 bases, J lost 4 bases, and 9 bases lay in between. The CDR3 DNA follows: TGCAGTGGCACGTCCGCAGATACGCAGTATTTT. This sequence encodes CSGTSADTQYF.

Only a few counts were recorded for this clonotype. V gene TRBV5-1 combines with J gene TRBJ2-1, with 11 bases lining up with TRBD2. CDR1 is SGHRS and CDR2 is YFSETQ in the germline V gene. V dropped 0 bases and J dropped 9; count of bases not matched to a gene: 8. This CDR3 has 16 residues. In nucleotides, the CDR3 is TGCGCCAGCAGCTTGGTTTTAGCGGGGGGGTTTTTTGAGCAGTTCTTC. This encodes CASSLVLAGGFFEQFF.

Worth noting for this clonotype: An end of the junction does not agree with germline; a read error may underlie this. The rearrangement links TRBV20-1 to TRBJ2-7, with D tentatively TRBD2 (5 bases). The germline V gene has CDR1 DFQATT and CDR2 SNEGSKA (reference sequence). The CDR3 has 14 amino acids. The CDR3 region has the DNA TGCAGTACTAGAGAAGGAGGCTGGGGCTACGAGCAGTACTTC. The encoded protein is CSTREGGWGYEQYF.

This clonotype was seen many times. The CDR3: CASSVGVGYTF. The CDR3 DNA reads TGTGCCAGCAGCGTAGGGGTTGGCTACACCTTC. This chain joins TRBV9 and TRBJ1-2; D is unresolved. V gave up 0 bases and J gave up 7 bases, with 4 bases separating them. The CDR3 is 11 amino acids. CDR1 SGDLS and CDR2 YYNGEE come from the germline V gene. The full variable domain, in which reference TRBV9 and TRBJ1-2 provide the parts outside the CDR3, is DSGVTQTPKHLITATGQRVTLRCSPRSGDLSVYWYQQSLDQGLQFLIQYYNGEERAKGNILERFSAQQFPDLHSELNLSSLELGDSALYFCASSVGVGYTFGSGTRLTVV.

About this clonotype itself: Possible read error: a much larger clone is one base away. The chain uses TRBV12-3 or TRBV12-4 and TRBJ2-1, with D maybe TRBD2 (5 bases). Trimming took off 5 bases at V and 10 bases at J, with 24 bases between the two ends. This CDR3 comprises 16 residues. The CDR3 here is CASSPRTGGRIREQFF. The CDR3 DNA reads TGTGCCAGCAGTCCCAGGACTGGCGGGCGCATTAGGGAGCAGTTCTTC.

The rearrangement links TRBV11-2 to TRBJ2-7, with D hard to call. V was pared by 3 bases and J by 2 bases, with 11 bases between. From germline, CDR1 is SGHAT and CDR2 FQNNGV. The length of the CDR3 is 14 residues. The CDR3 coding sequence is TGTGCCAGCAGCTTCGTGCCTATCCCCTACGAGCAGTACTTC. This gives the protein CASSFVPIPYEQYF.

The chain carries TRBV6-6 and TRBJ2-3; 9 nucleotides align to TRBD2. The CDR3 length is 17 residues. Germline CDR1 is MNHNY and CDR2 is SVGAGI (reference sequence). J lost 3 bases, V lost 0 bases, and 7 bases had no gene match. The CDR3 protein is CASSYSPTSGLTDTQYF. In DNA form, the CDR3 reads TGTGCCAGCAGTTACTCTCCTACTAGCGGGTTGACAGATACGCAGTATTTT.